This is a list of T cell receptor beta chains from one sample in a study of control samples from healthy donors and cancer patients. Sequenced by immunoSEQ multiplex PCR; TCRdb stores in-frame clones only, minus some. The sample records 46,000 or so clones, roughly 92% being singletons. Sequences were obtained from PBMCs. All receptors come from a woman in her fifties or sixties with head and neck cancer. CDR3s include the opening cysteine and the closing phenylalanine or tryptophan. D genes are given only for firm matches. Only some rows state a clone size, as once, few, many or a class for expanded clones.

d_call j_call v_call clone_size cdr3_nt cdr3_aa
- TRBJ1-2 TRBV29-1 - TGCAGCGCTGGGGCCCTCGGGAGCTATGGCTACACCTTC CSAGALGSYGYTF
- TRBJ2-7 TRBV6-1 - TGTGCCAGCAGTGAAGACGGTGACAACGAGCAGTACTTC CASSEDGDNEQYF
- TRBJ2-1 TRBV5-6 - TGTGCCAGCAGCTTAAGATACAGCGAGCAGTTCTTC CASSLRYSEQFF
- TRBJ1-3 TRBV18 - TGTGCCAGCTCACCACCGGGGGGTTACTCTGGAAACACCATATATTTT CASSPPGGYSGNTIYF
TRBD2 TRBJ2-1 TRBV7-7 - TGTGCCAGCAGCGCCCTATTTCGCCGCGGGGGTGGGAATGAGCAGTTCTTC CASSALFRRGGGNEQFF
TRBD1 TRBJ1-1 TRBV7-8 - TGTGCCAGCAGCCCCCAACCGGACAGGACGAACACTGAAGCTTTCTTT CASSPQPDRTNTEAFF
- TRBJ1-2 TRBV7-2 - TGTGCCAGCAGCTCCCATCAGGGGAGGTACAACTATGGCTACACCTTC CASSSHQGRYNYGYTF
- TRBJ2-2 TRBV27 - TGTGCCAGCCAGAGGCAGTTGGACACCGGGGAGCTGTTTTTT CASQRQLDTGELFF
- TRBJ2-1 TRBV7-9 - TGTGCCAGCAGCCCAATCCCCCGCAATGAGCAGTTCTTC CASSPIPRNEQFF
TRBD1 TRBJ1-3 TRBV2 - TGTGCCAGCAGCGACAGGGGGGACCCCTCTGGAAACACCATATATTTT CASSDRGDPSGNTIYF
- TRBJ2-7 TRBV6-6 - TGTGCCAGCAGAATCGGACAGCATTCCTCCTACGAGCAGTACTTC CASRIGQHSSYEQYF
- TRBJ2-1 TRBV20-1 - TGCAGTGCTATTTACAATGAGCAGTTCTTC CSAIYNEQFF
- TRBJ1-2 TRBV19 - TGTGCCAGTAGTATATACCCAGATAACTATGGCTACACCTTC CASSIYPDNYGYTF
TRBD1 TRBJ2-7 TRBV18 once TGTGCCAGCTCTATTGACAGGGACGAGCAGTACTTC CASSIDRDEQYF
TRBD2 TRBJ2-1 TRBV9 - TGTGCCAGCAGCGTGGGACTAGCGGGAAGGAATGAGCAGTTCTTC CASSVGLAGRNEQFF
- TRBJ1-5 TRBV15 - TGTGCCACCAGCAGAGCAGGAGGGTCCAATCAGCCCCAGCATTTT CATSRAGGSNQPQHF
TRBD1 TRBJ1-2 TRBV30 once TGTGCCTGGAGGACAGGGGGTAGCTATGGCTACACCTTC CAWRTGGSYGYTF
- TRBJ1-3 TRBV30 - TGTGCCTGGAGTCCAGTAAGGGGAGGAGGAAACACCATATATTTT CAWSPVRGGGNTIYF
- TRBJ2-1 TRBV5-4 few TGTGCCAGCAGCGTCGGGACTGAAAGATACAATGAGCAGTTCTTC CASSVGTERYNEQFF
TRBD1 TRBJ2-2 TRBV5-1 - TGCGCCAGCAGCCCGGGACAGCCGAACACCGGGGAGCTGTTTTTT CASSPGQPNTGELFF
- TRBJ1-3 TRBV7-2 - TGTGCCAGCAGCCTAGCCCCGGGACAACTAATTGGAAACACCATATATTTT CASSLAPGQLIGNTIYF
- TRBJ2-5 TRBV28 - TGTGCCAGCAGTTTAGGGCTCCCGACCCAGTACTTC CASSLGLPTQYF
TRBD1 TRBJ1-5 TRBV18 - TGTGCCAGCTCATACCGGGACAGGGGTTCCTTTAGCAATCAGCCCCAGCATTTT CASSYRDRGSFSNQPQHF
- TRBJ1-1 TRBV12-5 - TGTGCTAGTGGTTTGGTCTTAAGAAGGGTGCCCTACGAAGCTTTCTTT CASGLVLRRVPYEAFF
- TRBJ2-3 TRBV19 - TGTGCCAGTAGTACCTATATAGCGGTAACGAGCACAGATACGCAGTATTTT CASSTYIAVTSTDTQYF
- TRBJ1-5 TRBV24-1 - TGTGCCACCAGTGCAGGGGTGGGACAGCCCCAGCATTTT CATSAGVGQPQHF
TRBD1 TRBJ1-2 TRBV2 - TGTGCCAGCAGTGAAGCCACAGGGGGTGCCTATGGCTACACCTTC CASSEATGGAYGYTF
- TRBJ2-3 TRBV7-3 - TGTGCCAGCAGCTTAACGTTAGCAAGCACGCAGTATTTT CASSLTLASTQYF
- TRBJ1-5 TRBV28 once TGTGCCAGCAGTTTGAGACCCGATCAGCCCCAGCATTTT CASSLRPDQPQHF
- TRBJ1-3 TRBV18 once TGTGCCAGCTCACAACCGGGACGGAAAACTGGAAACACCATATATTTT CASSQPGRKTGNTIYF
TRBD1 TRBJ1-4 TRBV3-1/TRBV3-2 - TGTGCCAGCAGCCCACCTACCGGGACAGTTAGTGAAAAACTGTTTTTT CASSPPTGTVSEKLFF
TRBD1 TRBJ1-2 TRBV24-1 - TGTGCCACCAGTGATTGGGGGACAGCTGGCTACACCTTC CATSDWGTAGYTF
TRBD1 TRBJ2-1 TRBV5-1 - TGCGCCAGCAGCTATACACCGGGACAGTACAATGAGCAGTTCTTC CASSYTPGQYNEQFF
- TRBJ2-5 TRBV24-1 - TGTGCCACCAGTGATCCGCAAAGGGGACCTCAAGAGACCCAGTACTTC CATSDPQRGPQETQYF
- TRBJ1-1 TRBV7-2 - TGTGCCAGCAGCTTCGCCCGGGGAACTGAAGCTTTCTTT CASSFARGTEAFF
TRBD1 TRBJ2-7 TRBV7-8 - TGTGCCAGCAGCCTTCCGGGACAGGGGATATACGAGCAGTACTTC CASSLPGQGIYEQYF
TRBD1 TRBJ2-2 TRBV29-1 - TGCAGCGTTTGGGACAGGGGAAACACCGGGGAGCTGTTTTTT CSVWDRGNTGELFF
TRBD1 TRBJ1-2 TRBV6-6 - TGTGCCAGTAGCCGGGACAGTTTTAACTATGGCTACACCTTC CASSRDSFNYGYTF
TRBD2 TRBJ2-3 TRBV10-3 - TGTGCCATCAGCGCTAGCGGGGGGGCCGGGGATACGCAGTATTTT CAISASGGAGDTQYF
- TRBJ1-3 TRBV3-1/TRBV3-2 - TGTGCCAGCAGGCCAAATAGGCCTACCCGAAACACCATATATTTT CASRPNRPTRNTIYF
TRBD1 TRBJ1-1 TRBV29-1 - TGCAGCGTTGAGGGGGACAGGGATGTCACTGAAGCTTTCTTT CSVEGDRDVTEAFF
- TRBJ1-2 TRBV6-5 - TGTGCCAGCGAAGGGTACACAGGTACTAACTATGGCTACACCTTC CASEGYTGTNYGYTF
- TRBJ1-1 TRBV27 few TGTGCCACCCTTGGACAGAAGAACACTGAAGCTTTCTTT CATLGQKNTEAFF
TRBD1 TRBJ2-1 TRBV5-1 - TGCGCCAGCAGCTCGGACAGGGAAATTTGGTCCTACAATGAGCAGTTCTTC CASSSDREIWSYNEQFF
TRBD1 TRBJ1-4 TRBV2 - TGTGCCAGCAGTGAAGCGCTGGGTGGGGCAGGGGGGAGTGAAAAACTGTTTTTT CASSEALGGAGGSEKLFF
- TRBJ2-6 TRBV28 - TGTGCCAGCAAAGATGGGGCCAACGTCCTGACTTTC CASKDGANVLTF
TRBD2 TRBJ2-7 TRBV10-1 few TGCGCCAGCAGTGAGTCTGGTAGCGGGAGCTCCTACGAGCAGTACTTC CASSESGSGSSYEQYF
TRBD1 TRBJ1-4 TRBV9 - TGTGCCAGCAGCGGTACAGGGGTGGGTGAAAAACTGTTTTTT CASSGTGVGEKLFF
TRBD1 TRBJ2-7 TRBV4-1 few TGCGCCAGCAGCCGGGACAGGGCAGACGAGCAGTACTTC CASSRDRADEQYF
- TRBJ2-1 TRBV6-2/TRBV6-3 - TGTGCCAGCAGTTACTTCGGCAATGAGCAGTTCTTC CASSYFGNEQFF
- TRBJ2-1 TRBV5-1 - TGCGCCAGCAGCTTAGTAGCGGACACATTCTACAATGAGCAGTTCTTC CASSLVADTFYNEQFF
- TRBJ2-5 TRBV14 - TGTGCCAGCAGCCAAGATACAGTTAAGACCCAGTACTTC CASSQDTVKTQYF
TRBD1 TRBJ2-3 TRBV9 - TGTGCCAGCAGCGTTGCGACAGGGGGATCACATTTCACAGATACGCAGTATTTT CASSVATGGSHFTDTQYF
- TRBJ1-5 TRBV6-5 - TGTGCCAGCAGTTCACAGGGCCCCCAGAGCAATCAGCCCCAGCATTTT CASSSQGPQSNQPQHF
- TRBJ2-2 TRBV15 - TGTGCCACCAGCGACCGCCCCGGGGAGCTGTTTTTT CATSDRPGELFF
- TRBJ2-1 TRBV6-5 - TGTGCCAGCACCGACCGGGCAGGGGTGAGCAATGAGCAGTTCTTC CASTDRAGVSNEQFF